The present T cell receptor (beta chain) was sequenced within a study of PD-1 and CTLA-4 blockade in melanoma. The germline V gene has CDR1 SGDLS and CDR2 YYNGEE. V was cut by 0 bases and J by 2 bases, with 11 bases left in between. The CDR3 is 15 amino acids. Some clones are missing from TCRdb's copy, which holds only in-frame ones; the method was immunoSEQ multiplex PCR. The sample shows about 16,000 clones, about 73% of them seen only once. The chain combines TRBV9 with TRBJ1-2; D not resolved. The specimen comprised CD8+ T cells from peripheral blood, sampled from a patient given anti-PD-1 treatment. This clonotype was sampled from a human donor with melanoma. The CDR3 DNA reads as TGTGCCAGCAGCGTAGGTTCAACGGCGAACTATGGCTACACCTTC. It yields the protein CASSVGSTANYGYTF.